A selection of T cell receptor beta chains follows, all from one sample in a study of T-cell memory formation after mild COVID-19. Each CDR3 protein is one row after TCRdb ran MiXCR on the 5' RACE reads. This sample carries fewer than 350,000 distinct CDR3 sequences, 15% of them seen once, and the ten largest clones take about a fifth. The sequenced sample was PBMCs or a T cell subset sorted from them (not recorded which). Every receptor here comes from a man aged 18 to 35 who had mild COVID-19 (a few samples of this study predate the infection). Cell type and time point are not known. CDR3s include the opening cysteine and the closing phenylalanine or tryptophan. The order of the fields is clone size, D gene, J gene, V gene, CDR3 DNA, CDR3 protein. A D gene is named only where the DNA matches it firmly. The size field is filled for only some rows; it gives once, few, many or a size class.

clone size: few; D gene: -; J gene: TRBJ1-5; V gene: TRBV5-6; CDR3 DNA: TGTGCCAGCAGCCTGATGGTACAGAGCAATCAGCCCCAGCATTTT; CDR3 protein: CASSLMVQSNQPQHF
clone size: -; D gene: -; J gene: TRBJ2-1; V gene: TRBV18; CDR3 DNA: TGTGCCAGCTCACCACCTTACAATAGGAACAATGAGCAGTTCTTC; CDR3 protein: CASSPPYNRNNEQFF
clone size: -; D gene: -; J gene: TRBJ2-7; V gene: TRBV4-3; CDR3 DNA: TGCGCCAGCAGCCAAGAAGTCTACGGTGACATGGGCTACGAGCAGTACTTC; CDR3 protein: CASSQEVYGDMGYEQYF
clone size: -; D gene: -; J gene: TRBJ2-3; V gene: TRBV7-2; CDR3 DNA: TGTGCCAGCAGCTGGCGGGGTTATCGCACAGATACGCAGTATTTT; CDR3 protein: CASSWRGYRTDTQYF
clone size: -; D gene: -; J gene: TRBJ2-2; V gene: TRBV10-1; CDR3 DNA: TGCGCCAGCAGTGAGAAGGCCCAAATGAACACCGGGGAGCTGTTTTTT; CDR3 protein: CASSEKAQMNTGELFF
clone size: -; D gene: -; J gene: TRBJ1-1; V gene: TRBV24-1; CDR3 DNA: TGTGCCACCAGTCACACCGGAGCTTTCTTT; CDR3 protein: CATSHTGAFF
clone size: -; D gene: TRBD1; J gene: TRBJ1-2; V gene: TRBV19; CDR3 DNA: TGTGCCAGTATCCCTGACAGGGGCTATGGCTACACCTTC; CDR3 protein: CASIPDRGYGYTF
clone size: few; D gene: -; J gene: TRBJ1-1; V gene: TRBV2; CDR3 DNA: TGTGCCAGCAGTGATACTTCTGTGAACACTGAAGCTTTCTTT; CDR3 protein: CASSDTSVNTEAFF
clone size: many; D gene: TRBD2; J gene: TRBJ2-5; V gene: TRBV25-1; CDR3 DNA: TGTGCCAGCAGTGAGACTAGCGGGGTTCGAGAGACCCAGTACTTC; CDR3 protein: CASSETSGVRETQYF
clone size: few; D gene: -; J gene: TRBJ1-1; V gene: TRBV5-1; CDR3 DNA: TGCGCCAGCAGCTTTAAAAGGGACACTGAAGCTTTCTTT; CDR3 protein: CASSFKRDTEAFF
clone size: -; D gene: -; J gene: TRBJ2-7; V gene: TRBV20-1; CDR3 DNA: TGCAGTGCTAGCTCCGGACTATACGAGCAGTACTTC; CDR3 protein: CSASSGLYEQYF
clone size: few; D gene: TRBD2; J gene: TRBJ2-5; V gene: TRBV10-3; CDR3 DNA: TGTGCCATCAGTGAGTTTAGCGGGGGGACTCAAGAGACCCAGTACTTC; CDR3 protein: CAISEFSGGTQETQYF
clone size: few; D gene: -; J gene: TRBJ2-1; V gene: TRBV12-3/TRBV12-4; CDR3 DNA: TGTGCCAGCAGTTCCGAGCTGGAGCAGTTCTTC; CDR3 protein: CASSSELEQFF
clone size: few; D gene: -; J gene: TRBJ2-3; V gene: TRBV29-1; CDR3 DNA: TGCAGCGTTCGTGACGTAACCACAGATACGCAGTATTTT; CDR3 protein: CSVRDVTTDTQYF
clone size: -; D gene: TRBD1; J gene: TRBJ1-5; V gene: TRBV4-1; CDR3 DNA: TGCGCCAGCAGCCTGGACAGGGAGGGCAATCAGCCCCAGCATTTT; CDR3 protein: CASSLDREGNQPQHF
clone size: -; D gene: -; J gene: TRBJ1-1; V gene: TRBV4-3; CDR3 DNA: TGCGCCAGCAGCCAAGATCTCAGGGATGAAGCTTTCTTT; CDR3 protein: CASSQDLRDEAFF
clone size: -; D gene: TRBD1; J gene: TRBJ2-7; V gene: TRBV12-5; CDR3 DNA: TGTGCTAGTGTTGACAGGGATTCCTACGAGCAGTACTTC; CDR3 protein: CASVDRDSYEQYF
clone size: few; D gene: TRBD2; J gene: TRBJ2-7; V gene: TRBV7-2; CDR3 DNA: TGTGCCAGCAGCTTAGGGGGACTAGGGGGATCCTACGAGCAGTACTTC; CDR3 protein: CASSLGGLGGSYEQYF
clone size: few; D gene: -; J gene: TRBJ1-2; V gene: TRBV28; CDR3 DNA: TGTGCCAGCAGACGGATGGAACAGTACTATGGCTACACCTTC; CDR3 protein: CASRRMEQYYGYTF
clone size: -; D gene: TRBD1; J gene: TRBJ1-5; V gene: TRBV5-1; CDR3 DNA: TGCGCCAGCAGCGCCGGGACAGGGAATCAGCCCCAGCATTTT; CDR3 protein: CASSAGTGNQPQHF
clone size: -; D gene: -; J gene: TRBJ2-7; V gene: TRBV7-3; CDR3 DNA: TGTGCCAGCAGCTTATTCGCGGGGTACAATAGCGAGCAGTACTTC; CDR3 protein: CASSLFAGYNSEQYF
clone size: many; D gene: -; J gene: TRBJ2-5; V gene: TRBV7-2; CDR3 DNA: TGTGCCAGCAGCGCCGGGAACTTTGAGGCAGAGACCCAGTACTTC; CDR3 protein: CASSAGNFEAETQYF
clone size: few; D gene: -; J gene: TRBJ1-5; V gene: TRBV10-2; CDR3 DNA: TGCGCCAGCAGTGATCCCGGGGGTAGCAATCAGCCCCAGCATTTT; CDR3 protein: CASSDPGGSNQPQHF
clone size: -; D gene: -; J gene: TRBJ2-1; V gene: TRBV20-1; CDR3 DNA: TGCAGTGCTAGATTTCTCCTAAGCTCCTACAATGAGCAGTTCTTC; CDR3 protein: CSARFLLSSYNEQFF
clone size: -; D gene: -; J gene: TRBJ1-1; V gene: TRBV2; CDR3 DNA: TGTGCCAGCAGCAGGGAGAACACTGAAGCTTTCTTT; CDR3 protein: CASSRENTEAFF
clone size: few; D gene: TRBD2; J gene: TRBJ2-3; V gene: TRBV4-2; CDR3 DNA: TGTGCCAGCAGCCGATCGACTAGCGGGGACGATACGCAGTATTTT; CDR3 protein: CASSRSTSGDDTQYF
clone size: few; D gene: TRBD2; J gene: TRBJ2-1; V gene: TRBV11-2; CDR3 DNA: TGTGCCAGCAGCTTACCAAGCGGGGGGGATGAGCAGTTCTTC; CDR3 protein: CASSLPSGGDEQFF
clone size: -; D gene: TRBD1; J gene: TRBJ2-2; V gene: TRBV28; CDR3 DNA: TGTGCCAGCAGTTCATCGGACAGGAAGGGCGGGGAGCTGTTTTTT; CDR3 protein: CASSSSDRKGGELFF
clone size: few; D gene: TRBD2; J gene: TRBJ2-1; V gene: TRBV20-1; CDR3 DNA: TGCAGTGCTGGGACTAGCGTTCATGAGCAGTTCTTC; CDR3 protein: CSAGTSVHEQFF
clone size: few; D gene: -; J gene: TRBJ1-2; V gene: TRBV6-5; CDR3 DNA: TGTGCCAGCCGACCCGAGCTTCGCGGAGCCGGCTACACCTTC; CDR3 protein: CASRPELRGAGYTF
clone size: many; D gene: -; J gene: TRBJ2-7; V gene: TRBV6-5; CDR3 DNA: TGTGCCAGCAGTTACCCTGGGACGGTGCAGTACTTC; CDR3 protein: CASSYPGTVQYF
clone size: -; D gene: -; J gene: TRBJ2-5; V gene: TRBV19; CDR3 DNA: TGTGCCAGTTCCAAAGTTCTTGCCATAACCGAAGAGACCCAGTACTTC; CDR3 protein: CASSKVLAITEETQYF
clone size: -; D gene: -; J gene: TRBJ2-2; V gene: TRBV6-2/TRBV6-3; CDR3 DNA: TGTGCCAGCTCCCGGCCGGCCACCGGGGAGCTGTTTTTT; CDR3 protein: CASSRPATGELFF
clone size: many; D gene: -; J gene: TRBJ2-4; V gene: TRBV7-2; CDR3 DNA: TGTGCCAGCAGCCACGGGGGAAACATTCAGTACTTC; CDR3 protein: CASSHGGNIQYF
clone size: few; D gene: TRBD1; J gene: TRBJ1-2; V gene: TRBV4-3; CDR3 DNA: TGCGCCAGCAGCCAGCCCGCGGGAGGGGGCGTTGACTACACCTTC; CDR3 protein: CASSQPAGGGVDYTF
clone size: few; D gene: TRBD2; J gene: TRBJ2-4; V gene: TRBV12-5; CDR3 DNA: TGTGCTGGTACCCTACACAGCGGGGCATTAGCCAAAAACATTCAGTACTTC; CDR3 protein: CAGTLHSGALAKNIQYF
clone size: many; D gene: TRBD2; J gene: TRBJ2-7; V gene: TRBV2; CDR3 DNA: TGTGCCAGCAGTCTGGGACTAGAGGTCGAGCAGTACTTC; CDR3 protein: CASSLGLEVEQYF
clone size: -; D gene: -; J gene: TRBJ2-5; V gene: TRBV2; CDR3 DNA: TGTGCCAGCGGGGACCGCCAGAGCTATTACTTC; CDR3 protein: CASGDRQSYYF
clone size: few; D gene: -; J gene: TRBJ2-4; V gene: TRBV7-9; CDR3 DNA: TGTGCCAGCAGCTTAGTAACCACCGGAAACATTCAGTACTTC; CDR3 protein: CASSLVTTGNIQYF
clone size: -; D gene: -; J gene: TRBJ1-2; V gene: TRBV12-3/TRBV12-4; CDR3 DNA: TGTGCCAGCAGTTTTGGTTCCGGGGGGCCCCTTGGCTACACCTTC; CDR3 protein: CASSFGSGGPLGYTF
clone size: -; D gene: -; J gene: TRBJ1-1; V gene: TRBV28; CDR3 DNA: TGTGCCAGCAAAGGCAGGGCGAACACTGAAGCTTTCTTT; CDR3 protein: CASKGRANTEAFF
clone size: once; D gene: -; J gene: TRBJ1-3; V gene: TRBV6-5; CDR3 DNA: TGTGCCAGCAACCCAACTCCGGACAGAGCCTCTGGAAACACCATATATTTT; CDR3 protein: CASNPTPDRASGNTIYF
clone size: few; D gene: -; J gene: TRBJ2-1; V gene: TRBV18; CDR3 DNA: TGTGCCAGCTCACCCCTACTGGGCAATGAGCAGTTCTTC; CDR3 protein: CASSPLLGNEQFF
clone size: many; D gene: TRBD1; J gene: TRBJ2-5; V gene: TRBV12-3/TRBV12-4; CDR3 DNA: TGTGCCAGCAGTTCCGGGACAGGGGTGGAGACCCAGTACTTC; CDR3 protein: CASSSGTGVETQYF
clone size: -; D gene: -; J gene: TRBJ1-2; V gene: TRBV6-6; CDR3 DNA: TGTGCCAGCAGCCGTGAGGACGGGGATAACTATGGCTACACCTTC; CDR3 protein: CASSREDGDNYGYTF
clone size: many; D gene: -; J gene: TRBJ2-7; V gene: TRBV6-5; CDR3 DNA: TGTGCCAGCAGAACCATAGGACGGTACTCCTACGAGCAGTACTTC; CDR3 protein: CASRTIGRYSYEQYF
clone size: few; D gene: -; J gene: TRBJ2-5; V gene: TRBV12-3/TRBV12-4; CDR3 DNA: TGTGCCAGCAGTTCCAACGTTCAAGAGACCCAGTACTTC; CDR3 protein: CASSSNVQETQYF
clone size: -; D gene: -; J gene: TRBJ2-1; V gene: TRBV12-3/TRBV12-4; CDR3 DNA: TGTGCCAGCAAGGCAAACAATGAGCAGTTCTTC; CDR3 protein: CASKANNEQFF
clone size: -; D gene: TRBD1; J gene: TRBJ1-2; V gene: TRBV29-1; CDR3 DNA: TGCAGCGTCGGACAGGGGATGAGCTACACCTTC; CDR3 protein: CSVGQGMSYTF
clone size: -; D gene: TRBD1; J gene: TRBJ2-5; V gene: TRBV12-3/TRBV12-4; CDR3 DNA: TGTGCCAGCTACGGACAGGGGCAAGAGACCCAGTACTTC; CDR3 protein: CASYGQGQETQYF
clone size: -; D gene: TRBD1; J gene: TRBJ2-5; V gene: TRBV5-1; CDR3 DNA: TGCGCCAGCAGCTTGGCGACAGGGGGGGAAGAGACCCAGTACTTC; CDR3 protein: CASSLATGGEETQYF
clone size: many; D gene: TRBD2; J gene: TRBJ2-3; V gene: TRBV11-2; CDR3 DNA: TGTGCCAGCAGCTTAGGGACTAGCGGGGGAGATACGCAGTATTTT; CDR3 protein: CASSLGTSGGDTQYF
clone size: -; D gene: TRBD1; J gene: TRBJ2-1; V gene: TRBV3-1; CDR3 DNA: TGTGCCAGCAGCCAAGAACAGGGGCTTTACAATGAGCAGTTCTTC; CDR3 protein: CASSQEQGLYNEQFF
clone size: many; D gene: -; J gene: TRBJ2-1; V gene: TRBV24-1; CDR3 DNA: TGTGCCACCAGTGATCCTTTTGGGGGCGTGCAGTTCTTC; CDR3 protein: CATSDPFGGVQFF